These 17 T cell receptor beta chains were all obtained from the same sample, sequenced in a study of breast tumors, draining lymph nodes, adjacent tissues. Samples came from axillary lymph nodes draining the breast cancer. TCRdb processed the multiplex PCR reads anew with MiXCR; each CDR3 protein has one entry. The sample has tens of thousands of distinct CDR3 sequences, more than 25% seen once; the top ten hold 7.5% to 10%. Sequences were obtained from axillary lymph node tissue. The receptors shown here come from a female donor with breast cancer. Some clones in this sample may be carry-over from other donors' samples.

This clonotype was counted at least ten times. CDR3 nucleotide sequence: TGTGCCAGTAGCCCGGACTATTACAATGAGCAGTTCTTC. Amino acids: CASSPDYYNEQFF. The chain is built from TRBV19 and TRBJ2-1; the D gene is possibly TRBD2 (6 bases). CDR3 length equals 13 residues. V gave up 6 bases and J gave up 4 bases, with 10 bases separating them. CDR1 is LNHDA, CDR2 SQIVND, per germline (reference sequence).

In this sample, this clonotype turned up many times. The chain uses TRBV5-6 and TRBJ2-3, with D possibly being TRBD1 or TRBD2 (7 bases each). CDR3 length: 16 amino acids. The germline V and J ends were trimmed by 0 bases and 3 bases, with 14 bases remaining between them. Germline CDR1 reads SGHDT; CDR2 reads YYEEEE. The CDR3 here is CASSLAARGGTDTQYF. The CDR3 region has the DNA TGTGCCAGCAGCTTGGCCGCCAGGGGGGGTACAGATACGCAGTATTTT.

The rearrangement uses TRBV20-1 and TRBJ2-7; TRBD2 agrees at 10 bases. Germline CDR1 is DFQATT and CDR2 is SNEGSKA (reference sequence). This CDR3 has 16 amino acids. V trimming: 5 bases; J trimming: 8 bases; junction bases outside the gene matches: 18. As DNA, the CDR3 is TGCAGTGCTGGGGGGACTAGCGTTCCGACCAGGTGCAAGCAGTACTTC. It is translated as CSAGGTSVPTRCKQYF.

The table lists this clonotype with many counts. J is TRBJ2-7 and V is TRBV5-6, with 11 bases fitting TRBD1. Germline CDR1 and CDR2: SGHDT and YYEEEE. This CDR3 has 14 amino acids. V was clipped by 4 bases and J by 5 bases; unmatched bases: 5. The CDR3: CASSLGQGVNEQYF. The CDR3, as DNA: TGTGCCAGCAGCCTGGGACAGGGGGTCAACGAGCAGTACTTC.

This clonotype was seen ten or more times. J is TRBJ2-1 and V is TRBV20-1; 9 bases fit TRBD2. Germline assignment: CDR1 DFQATT and CDR2 SNEGSKA (reference sequence). Losses at the gene ends were 2 bases for V and 0 bases for J; bases not matched to a gene: 11. The CDR3 is made up of 18 amino acids. The CDR3 sequence: CSARLYLAGKSSYNEQFF. CDR3 DNA sequence: TGCAGTGCTAGACTTTACCTAGCGGGAAAGAGCTCCTACAATGAGCAGTTCTTC.

Remarks on this clonotype: An end of the junction does not agree with germline; a read error may underlie this. The chain uses TRBV14 and TRBJ1-2, with D maybe TRBD1 (5 bases). Germline assignment: CDR1 SGHDN and CDR2 FVKESK. The CDR3 spans 12 residues. As DNA, the CDR3 is TGTGCCGGCAGCCGACAGAACTATGGCTACGCCTTC. Its translation: CAGSRQNYGYAF.

The CDR3, as DNA: TGTGCCAGCAGCTTAGTTGCCAGCTCTAATCAGCCCCAGCATTTT. Translating it yields CASSLVASSNQPQHF. V usage is TRBV7-8 and J usage is TRBJ1-5; unclear D gene. CDR1 SGHVS and CDR2 FQNEAQ come from the germline V gene. The V end was cut by 1 base, the J end by 4 bases, with 11 bases between. This CDR3 has 15 amino acids.

The sample holds many counts of this clonotype. The chain is built from TRBV3-2 and TRBJ1-3; the tabulated D call, TRBD1, remains unverified against the DNA. TRBV3-2 is a recognized pseudogene. This CDR3 region has 18 residues. In nucleotides, the CDR3 is TGTGCCAGCAGTCTAATGCCCCCACAGGGACGCTCTGGAAACACCATATATTTT. This encodes CASSLMPPQGRSGNTIYF.

This clonotype was detected a few times. A much larger clone differs by one base, so this may be a read error. The conserved phenylalanine or tryptophan is not found at the CDR3 terminus, so this likely reflects a read error. It is unclear where the CDR3 begins or ends on the DNA, so no DNA is shown, and the CDR3 is as TCRdb lists it. V and J are TRBV20-1 and TRBJ2-5. The CDR3 comprises 11 residues, both ends counted. Germline V gene lookup returns CDR1 DFQATT and CDR2 SNEGSKA (reference sequence). CDR3 loop: CSVREQETQSS.

This clonotype showed up many times. In DNA form, the CDR3 reads TGTGCCACCAGTGACCCTCTCGCAACTTCCTACAATGAGCAGTTCTTC. Translating gives CATSDPLATSYNEQFF. This chain uses TRBV24-1 with TRBJ2-1; D gene ambiguous. Germline loops: CDR1 KGHDR, CDR2 SFDVKD. Trimming pared 4 bases from V and 1 base from J, leaving 13 bases between. CDR3 length equals 16 residues.

The sample holds many counts of this clonotype. The J gene is TRBJ2-5, the V gene TRBV19, with TRBD2 matching 7 bases. The CDR3 has 13 residues. Germline CDR1 is LNHDA and CDR2 is SQIVND (reference sequence). V was pared by 4 bases and J by 5 bases, with 4 bases of the junction left unmatched. The CDR3 DNA sequence: TGTGCCAGTAGTAGATCGCGGGGGGAGACCCAGTACTTC. Encoded protein: CASSRSRGETQYF.

This clonotype has at least ten counts. Mismatch with germline at one junction end may stem from a read error. The gene calls are TRBV20-1 and TRBJ1-5; 11 nucleotides agree with TRBD1. Germline lookup yields CDR1 DFQATT and CDR2 SNEGSKA (reference sequence). CDR3 length: 16 amino acids. The CDR3 protein is CSAGDSGQGAHQPQHF. CDR3 sequence (DNA): TGCAGTGCTGGAGACAGCGGACAGGGGGCCCATCAGCCCCAGCATTTT.

On this clonotype: It may be a read error: a sequence one base away is much more abundant. The rearrangement joins TRBV6-2 or TRBV6-3 to TRBJ2-2; the D is unclear. CDR3 length: 14 amino acids. The V gene's germline CDR1 is MNHEY and CDR2 SVGEGT. The V end was cut by 8 bases, the J end by 6 bases, with 16 bases between. CDR3 amino acids: CASGLSIRPGELFF. The CDR3 DNA follows: TGTGCCAGCGGTTTGTCGATCCGCCCCGGGGAGCTGTTTTTT.

This clonotype showed up many times. V is TRBV5-8 and J is TRBJ2-1; D gene uncertain. This CDR3 spans 15 amino acids. V was pared by 1 base and J by 0 bases, with 8 bases between. CDR1 and CDR2 from the germline V gene are SGHTS and YDEGEE. This CDR3 is CASSLKGPSYNEQFF. CDR3 bases: TGTGCCAGCAGCTTGAAGGGCCCCTCCTACAATGAGCAGTTCTTC.

This clonotype was observed many times. DNA for the CDR3: TGCGCCAGCAGCCAAACGACTAGCGGGAACAATGAGCAGTTCTTC. As protein: CASSQTTSGNNEQFF. The chain couples TRBV4-1 to TRBJ2-1, with TRBD2 matching 11 bases. CDR1 is MGHRA and CDR2 is YSYEKL in the germline V gene. The CDR3 length is 15 residues. The J segment lost 5 bases and the V segment lost 2 bases, leaving 2 bases of the junction unmatched.

This clonotype was found many times. V gene TRBV4-3 combines with J gene TRBJ2-4; a weak D match, TRBD2 (6 bases). The length of the CDR3 is 16 residues. V gave up 3 bases and J gave up 5 bases, with 17 bases separating them. Germline CDR1 reads LGHNA; CDR2 reads YSLEER. The CDR3 loop reads CASSHLLLAPENIQYF. The CDR3 DNA reads as TGCGCCAGCAGCCACTTATTACTAGCTCCTGAAAACATTCAGTACTTC.

Ten or more counts support this clonotype. The chain recombines TRBV20-1 with TRBJ2-3; TRBD1 is a possible D gene (5 bases). The V end was cut by 6 bases, the J end by 0 bases, with 25 bases between. The CDR3 loop spans 18 amino acids. In germline, CDR1 is DFQATT, CDR2 SNEGSKA (reference sequence). CDR3 DNA: TGCAGTGCCGATCCCCCCGCAGGGCCATACGTGAGCACAGATACGCAGTATTTT. It yields the protein CSADPPAGPYVSTDTQYF.